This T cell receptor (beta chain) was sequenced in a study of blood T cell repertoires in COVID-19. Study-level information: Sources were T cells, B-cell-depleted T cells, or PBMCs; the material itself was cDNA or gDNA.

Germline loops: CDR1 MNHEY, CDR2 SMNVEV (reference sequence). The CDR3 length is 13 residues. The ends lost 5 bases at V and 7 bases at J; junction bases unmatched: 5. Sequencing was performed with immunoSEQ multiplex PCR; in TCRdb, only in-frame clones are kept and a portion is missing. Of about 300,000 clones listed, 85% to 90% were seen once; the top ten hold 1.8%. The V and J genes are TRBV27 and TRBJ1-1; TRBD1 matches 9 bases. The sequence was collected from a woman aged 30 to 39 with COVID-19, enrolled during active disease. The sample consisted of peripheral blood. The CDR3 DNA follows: TGTGCCAGCAGTCTCCGGACAGGGGTTGAAGCTTTCTTT. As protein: CASSLRTGVEAFF.